The 6 T cell receptor beta chains listed next were all sequenced from one sample in a study of blood T cell repertoires in COVID-19. Sequencing used immunoSEQ multiplex PCR; TCRdb keeps in-frame clones, though not all of them. The sample carries about 92,000 clones, 87% recorded once. Sequenced input: peripheral blood. The receptors stem from a woman aged 55 to 70 with COVID-19, enrolled during active disease.

The chain carries TRBV11-2 and TRBJ1-1; 11 nucleotides align to TRBD1. Unmatched junction bases numbered 5, after V lost 5 bases and J lost 6 bases. The CDR3 runs to 14 residues. Per germline, CDR1 SGHAT and CDR2 FQNNGV. CDR3 in DNA: TGTGCCAGCAGCCCCCCGGGACAGGGGGCTGAAGCTTTCTTT. It is translated as CASSPPGQGAEAFF.

The chain combines TRBV10-1 with TRBJ1-2; tentatively, D is TRBD1 (5 bases). The CDR3 runs 14 residues. The V end was cut by 7 bases, the J end by 2 bases, with 14 bases between. Germline CDR1 reads WNHNN; CDR2 reads SYGVQD (reference sequence). CDR3 protein: CASICRDSNYGYTF. In DNA, the CDR3 is TGCGCCAGCATTTGTCGGGACTCGAACTATGGCTACACCTTC.

The J gene is TRBJ1-2, the V gene TRBV7-8; D unresolved. The germline gives CDR1 SGHVS, CDR2 FQNEAQ. V lost 2 bases to trimming and J lost 4 bases, with 5 bases between them. The CDR3 spans 12 residues. CDR3 residues: CASSLNSYGYTF. The CDR3 DNA reads as TGTGCCAGCAGCTTAAACAGCTATGGCTACACCTTC.

The rearrangement joins TRBV3-1 (or the pseudogene TRBV3-2) to TRBJ1-6, with 11 nucleotides matching TRBD1. After removal of 5 bases from V and 6 bases from J, the junction contained 3 bases not matched to a gene. The CDR3 totals 15 residues. Germline values: CDR1 LGHDT, CDR2 YNNKEL (reference sequence). The CDR3 DNA sequence: TGTGCCAGCAGCATAGGGACAGGGGGTAATTCACCCCTCCACTTT. Translated, it gives CASSIGTGGNSPLHF.

This chain links TRBV30 with TRBJ1-2, with a possible D match to TRBD1 (6 bases). The germline CDR1 and CDR2 sequences are GTSNPN and SVGIG (reference sequence). This CDR3 contains 16 residues. Between the trimmed V and J ends, which lost 0 bases and 0 bases, there was a span of 14 bases. The CDR3 DNA reads as TGTGCCTGGAGTGTACAACCAGGGGCCACTAACTATGGCTACACCTTC. Protein sequence: CAWSVQPGATNYGYTF.

J is TRBJ1-1 and V is TRBV7-3; D is ambiguous. The CDR3 length is 14 residues. Germline lookup yields CDR1 SGHTA and CDR2 FQGTGA. Trimming took off 2 bases at V and 1 base at J, with 8 bases between the two ends. The CDR3 nucleotides read TGTGCCAGCAGCTTAGGATCAGGGAACACTGAAGCTTTCTTT. Translated: CASSLGSGNTEAFF.